The sequence of this TCR beta chain was determined in a study of naive and memory T cell subsets. Both TRBC1 and TRBC2 were covered by a beta constant-region primer of two equimolar oligonucleotides. MiXCR, applied by TCRdb to the UMI-ligation and nested PCR reads, yields one record per CDR3 protein. The repertoire consists of about 4,600 distinct CDR3 sequences, with approximately 7.6% occurring once and the leading ten covering about 83%. With V trimmed by 0 bases and J by 1 base, 3 bases remained unmatched. From germline, CDR1 is MNHEY and CDR2 SMNVEV (reference sequence). The CDR3 spans 17 residues. At least ten counts were recorded for this clonotype.

This receptor was identified in a human donor in good health. Sequencing input: CD4+ TEMRA cells from blood. Subset described: effector memory re-expressing CD45RA, CD45RA+ CD27-. This sequence joins TRBV27 and TRBJ2-1, with 10 bases aligning to TRBD2. The CDR3 DNA reads TGTGCCAGCAGTTTATCTACTAGCGGGAAATCCTACAATGAGCAGTTCTTC. As protein: CASSLSTSGKSYNEQFF.